This record concerns one TCR beta chain sequence. Its antigen specificity is not known. Base qualities are not provided; no much larger clone lies one nucleotide away. Per the publication, the time point label means: about 28 days (+/-7) after the second vaccine dose. AZD1222 recipients given second doses at about 4 weeks or at about 12 weeks were pooled, since spike-specific TCR depth and breadth were not found to differ between the two schedules. Vaccinee samples were obtained from the UK trials COV001 and COV002, which included a single-blind randomized controlled phase 2/3 trial of AZD1222 (ChAdOx1 nCoV-19) in healthy adults. Trial participant PBMC samples were collected at day 0 and day 28 after the second dose for TCRbeta chain sequencing. The CDR3 regions of human TCRbeta chains were analyzed by immunosequencing. As for how the authors treated the data: Repertoire TCRs were matched against a reference library of SARS-CoV-2-specific TCRs generated with the MIRA antigen-specificity platform. Breadth was defined as the fraction of unique TCRs that were SARS-CoV-2-associated. Depth was defined as the fraction of total T cells that were SARS-CoV-2-associated. Using the MIRA data, each spike-specific TCR was mapped to the spike region that the TCR reacts to and placed in a CD4 or CD8 class. Log10-transformed breadth and depth values were compared by one-way ANOVA with Sidak's multiple comparisons tests. TCRdb holds this immuneACCESS table with in-frame rearrangements only. Some clones are missing; in checked studies, unresolved V genes explain under half, and the rest has no known cause. Clone size and the V and J calls come from that table; the DNA yielded D and trimming. The sample has 150,000 or so clones on record, about 90% of them singletons. Over 8% of the sample rests with the top ten.

The germline V gene supplies CDR1 MDHEN and CDR2 SYDVKM. Reading from cysteine to phenylalanine, the CDR3 counts 14 amino acids. Only the CDR3 DNA is retained, 42 bases long and in frame from the first base. Between the V and J ends, shortened by 2 bases and 4 bases respectively, the junction contains 11 bases. This sample is part of a study of T cell responses to AZD1222 COVID-19 vaccine (dated by TCRdb to the early 2020s). With regard to the full study: TCR sequencing covered fewer than 250 trial participants: around 210 given two doses of AZD1222 and 26 given two doses of MenACWY control vaccine. Trial participants were enrolled into age subgroups of 18-55, 56-69 and 70-plus years, which contained 148, 28 and 57 TCR-sequenced participants, respectively.

Study-level results and caveats: Conclusions about previously exposed vaccinees are limited, since just a handful of AZD1222 recipients were seropositive for SARS-CoV-2 at baseline. Participants were mostly white British, with more females than males. The authors suggested clonal diversity may have been underestimated. The whole spike protein was spanned by vaccine-associated CD4 TCRs, and dominant responses were seen in regions 160-218 and 743-854. In the small 56-69-year group, the increase in depth fell short of significance, most likely because of low power. Because no day 14 peak-response samples were available, the repertoires could be characterized only after the peak T cell response. Nearly half of unique spike-specific TCRs reportedly recognized epitopes outside regions mutated in the B.1.351 and B.1.1.7 variants. A significant rise in spike-specific TCR breadth and depth was observed after two AZD1222 doses relative to day 0 and relative to MenACWY recipients.

The sequence links TRBV28 to TRBJ1-2, with the identity of the D gene unclear. Sequenced material: peripheral blood, taken 28 days after the second AZD1222 dose. The TCR originated in an adult who received the AZD1222 COVID-19 vaccine. The nucleotides are TGTGCCAGCAGTTTAATAGGGTCGCTCTATGGCTACACCTTC. Translated, this is CASSLIGSLYGYTF.